These 27 T cell receptor beta chains originate from one sample sequenced in a study of STAT5B mutations in CD4+ large granular lymphocyte leukemia. Sequenced by immunoSEQ multiplex PCR; TCRdb stores in-frame clones only, minus some. The profile shows tens of thousands of clones, about four fifths of them singletons. Material: CD4+ T cells from blood buffy coats. These receptors were collected from a human donor in good health.

This chain connects TRBV7-3 to TRBJ2-3; 9 positions agree with TRBD2. Germline-derived CDR1 and CDR2 are SGHTA and FQGTGA. With V trimmed by 4 bases and J by 5 bases, 13 bases remained unmatched. This CDR3 region has 17 residues. Written as DNA, the CDR3 is TGTGCCAGCAGCTCCCGCCCGAGCGGGGGGTTAGGAGATACGCAGTATTTT. This codes for CASSSRPSGGLGDTQYF.

The J gene is TRBJ2-3, the V gene TRBV6-6; 8 positions match TRBD1. Unmatched junction bases numbered 4, after V lost 2 bases and J lost 0 bases. CDR3 length equals 16 residues. Germline-derived CDR1 and CDR2 are MNHNY and SVGAGI (reference sequence). The CDR3 DNA reads TGTGCCAGCAGTTACAAGCAGGGGGCGAGCACAGATACGCAGTATTTT. Translated, it gives CASSYKQGASTDTQYF.

This clone was seen more than once but under ten times. The rearrangement uses TRBV7-9 and TRBJ1-1; 8 positions match TRBD1. CDR3 length equals 12 residues. Germline CDR1 is SEHNR and CDR2 is FQNEAQ (reference sequence). Trimming took 5 bases from V and 5 from J; bases not matched to a gene: 1. The CDR3 coding sequence is TGTGCCAGCAGCCGGGACAGGACTGAAGCTTTCTTT. It is translated as CASSRDRTEAFF.

The chain couples TRBV6-1 to TRBJ1-1, with TRBD1 matching over 7 bases. From germline, CDR1 is MNHNS and CDR2 SASEGT. The trim removed 1 base at V and 5 bases at J, leaving 10 bases unmatched. CDR3 length: 16 residues. The CDR3 DNA reads TGTGCCAGCAGTGAAGGGGAGTACAGGGGAAGGACTGAAGCTTTCTTT. Translating it yields CASSEGEYRGRTEAFF.

This chain joins TRBV4-1 and TRBJ2-7; D remains ambiguous. Germline CDR1 MGHRA, CDR2 YSYEKL. The CDR3 sequence is 15 residues long. Trimming removed 0 bases from V and 3 bases from J, with 12 bases in between. CDR3 DNA sequence: TGCGCCAGCAGCCAAGAGCCTCTAACACGCTACGAGCAGTACTTC. Translation: CASSQEPLTRYEQYF.

The V gene is TRBV7-2, the J gene TRBJ2-3; D possibly corresponds to TRBD2 (5 bases). Germline-derived CDR1 and CDR2 are SGHTA and FQGNSA. Trimming took off 5 bases at V and 6 bases at J, with 18 bases between the two ends. This CDR3 is 15 amino acids long. As DNA, the CDR3 is TGTGCCAGCAGCCCCCCCGGCGGAGGACCTGATACGCAGTATTTT. Translated, it gives CASSPPGGGPDTQYF.

The chain joins TRBV18 to TRBJ2-5, with D perhaps matching TRBD2 (6 bases). Trimming removed 6 bases from V and 3 bases from J, with 11 bases in between. Germline CDR1 KGHSH, CDR2 LQKENI. The CDR3 runs 13 residues. The CDR3 is CASSAGLKETQYF. The DNA for the CDR3 is TGTGCCAGCTCGGCGGGGCTTAAAGAGACCCAGTACTTC. Full variable domain (missing parts from reference TRBV18 and TRBJ2-5): NAGVMQNPRHLVRRRGQEARLRCSPMKGHSHVYWYRQLPEEGLKFMVYLQKENIIDESGMPKERFSAEFPKEGPSILRIQQVVRGDSAAYFCASSAGLKETQYFGPGTRLLVL.

This clone showed up just a few times. The V call is TRBV5-6, the J call TRBJ2-5; D uncertain. Trimming took off 2 bases at V and 5 bases at J, with 25 bases between the two ends. Germline assignment: CDR1 SGHDT and CDR2 YYEEEE. The CDR3 totals 18 residues. In DNA, the CDR3 is TGTGCCAGCAGCTTCGGTCTGCGTAGCCATAGACCTGGGGAGACCCAGTACTTC. Protein sequence: CASSFGLRSHRPGETQYF. The whole variable domain, remainder taken from reference TRBV5-6 and TRBJ2-5, is DAGVTQSPTHLIKTRGQQVTLRCSPKSGHDTVSWYQQALGQGPQFIFQYYEEEERQRGNFPDRFSGHQFPNYSSELNVNALLLGDSALYLCASSFGLRSHRPGETQYFGPGTRLLVL.

This clone occurred a few times. The chain employs TRBV28 and TRBJ2-2; maybe TRBD1 (6 bases). This CDR3 is 15 amino acids long. From germline, CDR1 is MDHEN and CDR2 SYDVKM. V shed 3 bases and J shed 7 bases, with 15 bases lying between them. The CDR3 DNA follows: TGTGCCAGCAGTTTTCAGGGGCTGAAACTCGGGGAGCTGTTTTTT. Amino acids: CASSFQGLKLGELFF.

The chain combines TRBV14 with TRBJ1-2; 8 nucleotides agree with TRBD1. The germline V gene has CDR1 SGHDN and CDR2 FVKESK. V shed 4 bases, J shed 3 bases, and the junction held 10 bases outside the gene matches. The CDR3 loop spans 16 amino acids. For the CDR3, the DNA is TGTGCCAGCAGCCTTCTCGGCCGGACAGGGCACTATGGCTACACCTTC. Its protein is CASSLLGRTGHYGYTF.

J is TRBJ2-5 and V is TRBV5-1; 10 nucleotides agree with TRBD2. V dropped 6 bases and J dropped 4; count of bases not matched to a gene: 3. Germline values: CDR1 SGHRS, CDR2 YFSETQ. CDR3 length: 13 residues. The CDR3 DNA is TGCGCCAGCAACTTAGCGGGAGGAGAGACCCAGTACTTC. Its protein product is CASNLAGGETQYF. The variable domain in full, completed from reference TRBV5-1 and TRBJ2-5, reads KAGVTQTPRYLIKTRGQQVTLSCSPISGHRSVSWYQQTPGQGLQFLFEYFSETQRNKGNFPGRFSGRQFSNSRSEMNVSTLELGDSALYLCASNLAGGETQYFGPGTRLLVL.

The V and J genes are TRBV28 and TRBJ1-5; the D gene is possibly TRBD1 (6 bases). V lost 0 bases and J lost 6, with 15 bases in between. The germline V gene has CDR1 MDHEN and CDR2 SYDVKM. The CDR3 has 16 residues. The CDR3 protein is CASSLWEGRGSQPQHF. The DNA of the CDR3 is TGTGCCAGCAGTTTATGGGAGGGCAGGGGAAGTCAGCCCCAGCATTTT. Drawing the rest from reference TRBV28 and TRBJ1-5, the complete variable domain is DVKVTQSSRYLVKRTGEKVFLECVQDMDHENMFWYRQDPGLGLRLIYFSYDVKMKEKGDIPEGYSVSREKKERFSLILESASTNQTSMYLCASSLWEGRGSQPQHFGDGTRLSIL.

The chain uses TRBV19 and TRBJ1-2, with 9 positions matching TRBD1. After removal of 7 bases from V and 0 bases from J, the junction contained 6 bases not matched to a gene. Per the germline V gene, CDR1 is LNHDA and CDR2 is SQIVND (reference sequence). This CDR3 region has 15 residues. Here the CDR3 DNA reads TGTGCCAGTACGGGACAGGGCGTAACTAACTATGGCTACACCTTC. Translation: CASTGQGVTNYGYTF.

The V and J genes are TRBV29-1 and TRBJ2-5; tentatively, D is TRBD2 (6 bases). The CDR3 loop spans 16 amino acids. Trimming shortened V by 4 bases and J by 4 bases, and 22 bases separated the two germline ends. CDR1 and CDR2 from the germline V gene are SQVTM and ANQGSEA. CDR3 loop: CSVVLGLAMGGETQYF. The DNA of the CDR3 is TGCAGCGTTGTTTTGGGGCTAGCCATGGGGGGAGAGACCCAGTACTTC.

J is TRBJ1-5 and V is TRBV28; D remains unclear. Germline V lookup: CDR1 MDHEN, CDR2 SYDVKM. V was pared by 7 bases and J by 0 bases, with 7 bases between. The CDR3 is 13 residues long. In DNA, the CDR3 is TGTGCCAGCACAGCTTATAGCAATCAGCCCCAGCATTTT. Translated: CASTAYSNQPQHF.

The chain is built from TRBV18 and TRBJ2-2; the D gene could be TRBD1 or TRBD2 (5 bases each). Germline lookup yields CDR1 KGHSH and CDR2 LQKENI. V lost 2 bases and J 7 bases, leaving 8 bases between the germline ends. This CDR3 comprises 13 residues. The CDR3 DNA follows: TGTGCCAGCTCACCAGTGGGGGACGGGGAGCTGTTTTTT. Its protein product is CASSPVGDGELFF. Together with reference TRBV18 and TRBJ2-2, the CDR3 gives the full variable domain: NAGVMQNPRHLVRRRGQEARLRCSPMKGHSHVYWYRQLPEEGLKFMVYLQKENIIDESGMPKERFSAEFPKEGPSILRIQQVVRGDSAAYFCASSPVGDGELFFGEGSRLTVL.

In nucleotides, the CDR3 is TGTGCCAGCAGCTTGGGCGGAACTGGAAACACCATATATTTT. This sequence encodes CASSLGGTGNTIYF. The rearrangement uses TRBV5-8 and TRBJ1-3; D remains unclear. V lost 0 bases and J 2 bases, leaving 6 bases between the germline ends. The CDR3 is 14 amino acids. The V gene's germline CDR1 is SGHTS and CDR2 YDEGEE.

The CDR3 here is CASRPLTDTQYF. As DNA, the CDR3 is TGTGCCAGCAGGCCGCTCACAGATACGCAGTATTTT. The rearrangement joins TRBV7-9 to TRBJ2-3; D is ambiguous. The V end lost 6 bases, the J end lost 2 bases, and 6 bases lay between the germline ends. This CDR3 contains 12 residues. Looked up from germline, CDR1 is SEHNR and CDR2 is FQNEAQ (reference sequence).

This clone has a handful of counts. The chain carries TRBV6-4 and TRBJ2-1; D perhaps matches TRBD2 (7 bases). Trimming removed 4 bases at V and 2 bases at J, with 15 bases between. This CDR3 contains 16 residues. Germline CDR1 and CDR2: MRHNA and SNTAGT. CDR3 in DNA: TGTGCCAGCAGTGTGCTAGGGGGGGCCGCCTACAATGAGCAGTTCTTC. Translated, it gives CASSVLGGAAYNEQFF.

This clone was seen only a few times. The chain couples TRBV6-6 to TRBJ1-1, with unresolved D. Per the germline V gene, CDR1 is MNHNY and CDR2 is SVGAGI (reference sequence). The CDR3 runs to 12 residues. V was clipped by 1 base and J by 4 bases, with 4 bases between them. The DNA of the CDR3 is TGTGCCAGCAGTTACTGGAGCACTGAAGCTTTCTTT. Translated, it gives CASSYWSTEAFF.

V and J are TRBV10-2 and TRBJ1-2, with TRBD1 as a possible D gene (6 bases). Germline V gene lookup returns CDR1 WSHSY and CDR2 SAAADI. With 3 bases removed from V and 5 bases from J, the gap between germline ends came to 10 bases. The CDR3 runs 13 residues. CDR3 bases: TGCGCCAGCAGTGACCCACAGGGATATGGCTACACCTTC. Protein product: CASSDPQGYGYTF.

This clone was detected a few times. Mismatch with germline at one junction end may stem from a read error. The chain couples TRBV7-7 to TRBJ2-2; possible D gene TRBD2, 6 bases. CDR3 size: 12 residues. Germline V gives CDR1 SSHAT, CDR2 FNYEAQ (reference sequence). The CDR3 protein is CASTGSTGELFF. Here the CDR3 DNA reads TGTGCTAGCACCGGGAGCACCGGGGAGCTGTTTTTT.

The chain couples TRBV28 to TRBJ2-7; D might be TRBD1 or TRBD2, each matching 5 bases. The V gene's germline CDR1 is MDHEN and CDR2 SYDVKM. The V end lost 5 bases, the J end lost 1 base, and 15 bases lay between the germline ends. This CDR3 is 15 amino acids long. The CDR3 coding sequence is TGTGCCAGCAGTCTTCCGGGGACGGATTCCTACGAGCAGTACTTC. Its protein is CASSLPGTDSYEQYF.

V gene TRBV28 combines with J gene TRBJ2-7; 11 nucleotides align to TRBD1. Germline V gene sequence: CDR1 MDHEN, CDR2 SYDVKM. The CDR3 covers 16 residues. With V trimmed by 6 bases and J by 2 bases, 9 bases remained unmatched. The CDR3: CASSHLRTGGAYEQYF. Here the CDR3 DNA reads TGTGCCAGCAGCCACCTAAGGACAGGGGGCGCCTACGAGCAGTACTTC.

J is TRBJ1-2 and V is TRBV6-5; D is uncertain. Germline V CDR1 and CDR2: MNHEY, SVGAGI. V was trimmed by 0 bases and J by 6 bases, leaving 11 bases between them. The CDR3 length is 14 residues. CDR3 loop: CASSYSTGYNGYTF. The DNA for the CDR3 is TGTGCCAGCAGTTACTCGACTGGGTACAATGGCTACACCTTC.

The chain couples TRBV5-1 to TRBJ2-7, with 9 positions matching TRBD1. The CDR3 length is 14 residues. The ends lost 4 bases at V and 2 bases at J; junction bases unmatched: 4. In germline, CDR1 is SGHRS, CDR2 YFSETQ. CDR3 DNA sequence: TGCGCCAGCAGCACGGACAGGGGCCCCTACGAGCAGTACTTC. This translates into CASSTDRGPYEQYF.

The V gene is TRBV9, the J gene TRBJ1-6, with D perhaps matching TRBD1 (5 bases). V shed 3 bases and J shed 9 bases, with 13 bases lying between them. The CDR3 consists of 14 residues. CDR1 and CDR2 from the germline V gene are SGDLS and YYNGEE. The CDR3 DNA reads TGTGCCAGCAGCGGAGGATGGGGGACTTCACCCCTCCACTTT. Its translation is CASSGGWGTSPLHF. The variable domain in full, completed from reference TRBV9 and TRBJ1-6, reads DSGVTQTPKHLITATGQRVTLRCSPRSGDLSVYWYQQSLDQGLQFLIQYYNGEERAKGNILERFSAQQFPDLHSELNLSSLELGDSALYFCASSGGWGTSPLHFGNGTRLTVT.